The 27 T cell receptor beta chains below come from one sample, sequenced in a study of T cell clonality in common variable immunodeficiency. Repertoires were generated with immunoSEQ multiplex PCR, while TCRdb's copy carries only in-frame clones and drops some. The record shows 50,000 to 55,000 clones for this sample, with no singletons present. Sequenced: peripheral blood mononuclear cells. These receptor sequences come from a person aged 18 to 70 in good health.

For this clone: The read ends 3 residues before the CDR3 terminus; that terminus is restored from the germline J gene. The gene calls are TRBV6-2 or TRBV6-3 and TRBJ2-3; D is unresolved. The V gene's germline CDR1 is MNHEY and CDR2 SVGEGT. The CDR3 consists of 14 residues. The CDR3 here is CASSYSRRNQPQYF. CDR3 DNA, as far as it was read: TGTGCCAGCAGTTACAGCAGGCGCAATCAGCCG.

This clone was seen repeatedly, ten times or more. Read sequence stops 3 residues before the CDR3 end, and the germline J gene provides the missing end. This chain links TRBV19 with TRBJ2-7, with 9 positions matching TRBD1. The CDR3 covers 17 residues. Germline loops: CDR1 LNHDA, CDR2 SQIVND (reference sequence). With 5 bases clipped from V and 5 bases from J, the junction kept 16 bases outside the gene matches. CDR3 loop: CASSLLPPGQGTHEQYF. CDR3 DNA, as far as it was read: TGTGCCAGTAGTCTCCTACCCCCGGGACAGGGAACCCACGAG.

This clone was recorded at least ten times. Read data end 3 residues before the CDR3 end; the end is taken from the germline J gene. The chain uses TRBV6-2 or TRBV6-3 and TRBJ1-5; D remains ambiguous. V lost 6 bases to trimming and J lost 0 bases, with 6 bases between them. Looked up from germline, CDR1 is MNHEY and CDR2 is SVGEGT. CDR3 length: 13 residues. This CDR3 reads CASRRFSNQPQHF. The CDR3 DNA, read in part, is TGTGCCAGCAGAAGGTTTAGCAATCAGCCC.

Notes on this clone: The CDR3 end is not reached by the read, which stops 3 residues before it; the germline J gene fills it in. The chain employs TRBV6-1 and TRBJ1-1, with TRBD1 identical over 7 bases. V gave up 4 bases and J gave up 4 bases; unmatched junction bases: 0. CDR1 and CDR2 (germline): MNHNS, SASEGT. The CDR3 consists of 12 residues. Here the CDR3 reads CASSAGGTEAFF. The part of the CDR3 DNA that was read is TGTGCCAGCAGTGCAGGGGGCACTGAA.

This clone was seen at least ten times. The CDR3 end is not reached by the read, which stops 3 residues before it; the germline J gene fills it in. This sequence joins TRBV11-3 and TRBJ1-2, with a weak D call TRBD1 (6 bases). Germline assignment: CDR1 SGHNT and CDR2 YENEEA. The CDR3 spans 14 residues. Trimming cost V 1 base and J 5 bases, with 11 bases left between them. CDR3 region: CASSLAPGVYGYTF. Partial CDR3 DNA: TGTGCCAGCAGCTTAGCTCCAGGGGTTTATGGC.

This clone was counted many times. The read comes to an end 3 residues before the CDR3 does, leaving the germline J gene to fill in the end. The chain joins TRBV30 to TRBJ2-7; D uncertain. In germline, CDR1 is GTSNPN, CDR2 SVGIG (reference sequence). Deletions cut 1 base from V and 1 base from J, with 5 bases between. This CDR3 is built from 12 residues. Incomplete CDR3 DNA: TGTGCCTGGAGTGAACAGTCCTACGAG. It yields the protein CAWSEQSYE. The CDR3 as a whole reads CAWSEQSYEQYF.

In this sample, this clone turned up many times. The observed sequence ends 3 residues before the CDR3 terminus, with the missing tail filled in from the germline J gene. The rearrangement links TRBV6-1 to TRBJ2-3, with 8 nucleotides matching TRBD1. V lost 4 bases, J lost 5 bases, and 11 bases stayed unmatched. Germline CDR1 is MNHNS and CDR2 is SASEGT. This CDR3 is built from 16 residues. This CDR3 reads CASSALGTGKRDTQYF. CDR3 DNA (partial): TGTGCCAGCAGTGCACTCGGGACAGGCAAGCGAGATACG.

This clone was found many times. The read finishes 3 residues shy of the CDR3 end, and the germline J gene is used to complete it. The V and J genes are TRBV29-1 and TRBJ2-2; 8 bases map to TRBD2. The CDR3 sequence is 15 residues long. Unmatched junction bases numbered 5, after V lost 4 bases and J lost 1 base. Germline CDR1 and CDR2: SQVTM and ANQGSEA. Incomplete CDR3 DNA: TGCAGCGTTGGTTTCGGGGGGGGGAACACCGGGGAG. This encodes CSVGFGGGNTGE. The CDR3, in full, reads CSVGFGGGNTGELFF.

In the case of this clone: The read gets to within 3 residues of the CDR3 end, and the germline J gene fills in the rest. This chain joins TRBV19 and TRBJ1-6; D unresolved. Looked up from germline, CDR1 is LNHDA and CDR2 is SQIVND (reference sequence). Trimming took off 4 bases at V and 5 bases at J, with 9 bases between the two ends. The CDR3 extends over 14 amino acids. CDR3 DNA (partial): TGTGCCAGTAGTAACCCGGGGAATAATTCACCC. It encodes CASSNPGNNSP. The whole CDR3 protein reads CASSNPGNNSPLHF.

This clone was observed at least ten times. The CDR3 goes on 3 residues after the read ends, and that part is filled in from the germline J gene. The chain joins TRBV12-3 or TRBV12-4 to TRBJ1-5; D is unclear. V shed 3 bases and J shed 5 bases, with 5 bases lying between them. The CDR3 loop spans 12 amino acids. CDR3: CASSFRDQPQHF. The covered CDR3 bases are TGTGCCAGCAGTTTTAGGGATCAGCCC.

This clone was seen repeatedly, ten times or more. The sequenced fragment ends 3 residues before the CDR3 boundary, so the rest is inferred from the germline J gene. This chain connects TRBV30 to TRBJ2-1, with D perhaps matching TRBD1 (6 bases). CDR1 and CDR2 (germline): GTSNPN, SVGIG (reference sequence). V dropped 0 bases and J dropped 6 bases, with 12 bases sitting between them. This CDR3 has 14 residues. This chain's CDR3 is CAWSVLGGPNEQFF. CDR3 DNA (partial): TGTGCCTGGAGTGTACTAGGGGGTCCCAATGAG.

This clone occurred many times. The read ends 3 residues shy of where the CDR3 ends; the end is completed using the germline J gene. The V call is TRBV5-6, the J call TRBJ1-1, with a tentative D call TRBD1 (5 bases). V lost 1 base and J 0 bases, leaving 10 bases between the germline ends. From germline, CDR1 is SGHDT and CDR2 YYEEEE. The CDR3 extends over 15 amino acids. CDR3 loop: CASSLYNRLNTEAFF. CDR3 DNA, as far as it was read: TGTGCCAGCAGCTTGTATAACAGGCTGAACACTGAA.

This clone was picked up many times. Read sequence stops 3 residues before the CDR3 end, and the germline J gene provides the missing end. The chain combines TRBV11-2 with TRBJ2-2; maybe TRBD1 (6 bases). The CDR3 extends over 14 amino acids. The V end lost 6 bases, the J end lost 5 bases, and 13 bases lay between the germline ends. Germline V gene lookup returns CDR1 SGHAT and CDR2 FQNNGV. CDR3 sequence reads: CASRSLRGTGELFF. CDR3 bases read: TGTGCCAGCAGGTCACTGAGGGGGACCGGGGAG.

This clone was observed at least ten times. The read gets to within 3 residues of the CDR3 end, and the germline J gene fills in the rest. The V gene is TRBV20-1, the J gene TRBJ1-6; D possibly corresponds to TRBD1 (6 bases). This CDR3 has 15 amino acids. The V and J ends lost 3 bases and 4 bases respectively, with 13 bases between them. Germline V CDR1 and CDR2: DFQATT, SNEGSKA (reference sequence). Here the CDR3 reads CSASSGGGYNSPLHF. The DNA read from the CDR3 is TGCAGTGCTAGCTCGGGGGGCGGGTATAATTCACCC.

This clone was observed at least ten times. The read stops 3 residues short of the end of the CDR3; the missing end is completed from the germline J gene. This rearrangement joins TRBV11-3 to TRBJ2-1, with D possibly matching TRBD2 (5 bases). V dropped 5 bases and J dropped 6 bases, with 11 bases sitting between them. This CDR3 contains 13 residues. Germline CDR1 is SGHNT and CDR2 is YENEEA. The DNA read from the CDR3 is TGTGCCAGCAGCCCCGGCGGGCGCAATGAG. Its translation: CASSPGGRNE. The entire CDR3 protein reads CASSPGGRNEQFF.

The table lists this clone with many counts. The sequenced fragment ends 3 residues before the CDR3 boundary, so the rest is inferred from the germline J gene. The chain links TRBV10-3 to TRBJ2-2; 7 bases agree with TRBD2. Germline V gene lookup returns CDR1 ENHRY and CDR2 SYGVKD. The CDR3 loop spans 12 amino acids. The junction had 4 bases not matched to a gene; V was cut back by 11 bases and J by 4 bases. The CDR3 protein is CAAGGGTGELFF. CDR3 DNA (partial): TGTGCCGCTGGGGGGGGCACCGGGGAG.

In this sample, this clone turned up a few times. The read comes to an end 3 residues before the CDR3 does, leaving the germline J gene to fill in the end. The chain has TRBV19 and TRBJ2-3; perhaps TRBD1 as D (6 bases). The CDR3 spans 17 residues. The V gene's germline CDR1 is LNHDA and CDR2 SQIVND (reference sequence). CDR3 sequence reads: CASSIGPGTYSNQPQYF. The CDR3 bases that were read are TGTGCCAGTAGTATAGGTCCAGGGACATATAGCAATCAGCCG.

This clone was recorded at least ten times. The sequenced fragment ends 3 residues before the CDR3 boundary, so the rest is inferred from the germline J gene. This chain connects TRBV30 to TRBJ2-7; tentative D call: TRBD1 (5 bases). The CDR3 sequence is 12 residues long. V was clipped by 2 bases and J by 3 bases, with 8 bases between them. In germline, CDR1 is GTSNPN, CDR2 SVGIG (reference sequence). The sequenced CDR3 bases are TGTGCCTGGAGTAGACAGAACTACGAG. This sequence encodes CAWSRQNYE. From start to end, the CDR3 is CAWSRQNYEQYF.

The sample holds many counts of this clone. The sequence runs out 3 residues before the end of the CDR3; the remainder is reconstructed from the germline J gene. The chain combines TRBV5-1 with TRBJ2-6, with D hard to call. Deletions cut 0 bases from V and 0 bases from J, with 7 bases between. CDR1 and CDR2 (germline): SGHRS, YFSETQ. The CDR3 loop spans 16 amino acids. The DNA read from the CDR3 is TGCGCCAGCAGCTTGGATGGCAGCTCTGGGGCCAACGTC. Its protein product is CASSLDGSSGANV. The whole CDR3 sequence is CASSLDGSSGANVLTF.

For this clone: This sequence may be a read error, since a much larger clone differs from it by one base. The CDR3 is cut off 3 residues early in the read; its end comes from the germline J gene. This chain links TRBV7-2 with TRBJ2-2; tentatively, D is TRBD1 (6 bases). From germline, CDR1 is SGHTA and CDR2 FQGNSA. This CDR3 is 15 amino acids long. The CDR3 reads CASSSNRAGANVLFF. Incomplete CDR3 DNA: TGTGCCAGCAGCTCGAACAGGGCTGGGGCCAACGTG.

This clone came up many times. Read coverage stops 3 residues before the CDR3 terminus; the germline J gene supplies the remainder. The rearrangement links TRBV13 to TRBJ2-1, with D possibly being TRBD2 (6 bases). The CDR3 has 15 residues. Germline CDR1 and CDR2: PRHDT and FYEKMQ (reference sequence). Trimming cost V 5 bases and J 1 base, with 12 bases left between them. CDR3 bases read: TGTGCCAGCAGCCCACAGACTAGTTCCTACAATGAG. It yields the protein CASSPQTSSYNE. The entire CDR3 sequence reads CASSPQTSSYNEQFF.

The table lists this clone with a few counts. The DNA ends 3 residues before the CDR3 does, and the rest of the CDR3 is filled in from the germline J gene. The J gene is TRBJ2-3, the V gene TRBV2; D not certain. Germline V gene sequence: CDR1 SNHLY, CDR2 FYNNEI. CDR3 length: 16 amino acids. The V end lost 4 bases, the J end lost 0 bases, and 14 bases lay between the germline ends. CDR3 in amino acids: CASSVRGSLSTDTQYF. CDR3 DNA (partial): TGTGCCAGCAGTGTACGCGGCAGCTTAAGCACAGATACG. Full variable domain (outside the CDR3, taken from reference TRBV2 and TRBJ2-3): EPEVTQTPSHQVTQMGQEVILRCVPISNHLYFYWYRQILGQKVEFLVSFYNNEISEKSEIFDDQFSVERPDGSNFTLKIRSTKLEDSAMYFCASSVRGSLSTDTQYFGPGTRLTVL.

This clone appeared many times. The read stops 3 residues short of the end of the CDR3; the missing end is completed from the germline J gene. This chain joins TRBV18 and TRBJ1-6, with 9 positions matching TRBD1. In germline, CDR1 is KGHSH, CDR2 LQKENI. The trim removed 2 bases at V and 7 bases at J, leaving 3 bases unmatched. The CDR3 has 15 residues. The CDR3 reads CASSPRTGDNSPLHF. The CDR3 bases that were read are TGTGCCAGCTCACCAAGGACAGGGGACAATTCACCC.

This clone was seen ten or more times. The read is 3 residues too short to cover the CDR3 end, so that end is filled in from the germline J gene. The chain is built from TRBV5-4 and TRBJ2-3; 8 nucleotides line up with TRBD1. This CDR3 is built from 16 residues. J was trimmed by 1 base and V by 1 base; bases with no gene match: 5. Germline CDR1 and CDR2: SGHNT and YYREEE (reference sequence). CDR3 in amino acids: CASSLIVTGGTDTQYF. The DNA read from the CDR3 is TGTGCCAGCAGCTTGATCGTGACAGGGGGCACAGATACG.

A remark on this clone: The read ends 3 residues shy of where the CDR3 ends; the end is completed using the germline J gene. The chain uses TRBV19 and TRBJ1-2, with TRBD1 identical over 7 bases. Germline V gene data show CDR1 as LNHDA and CDR2 as SQIVND (reference sequence). The CDR3 sequence is 16 residues long. Losses at the gene ends were 7 bases for V and 4 bases for J; bases not matched to a gene: 15. The sequenced part of the CDR3 DNA is TGTGCCAGTAAGTCATCGCCCACAGGGGCGGGCTATGGC. Residues: CASKSSPTGAGYG. The entire CDR3 protein reads CASKSSPTGAGYGYTF. The full variable domain, completed using reference TRBV19 and TRBJ1-2, is DGGITQSPKYLFRKEGQNVTLSCEQNLNHDAMYWYRQDPGQGLRLIYYSQIVNDFQKGDIAEGYSVSREKKESFPLTVTSAQKNPTAFYLCASKSSPTGAGYGYTFGSGTRLTVV.

The sample holds a few counts of this clone. An end of the junction differs from the germline gene, which may be a read error. The CDR3 end lies 3 residues beyond the end of the read and is filled in from the germline J gene. Other nucleotide sequences from this sample produce the same CDR3. This chain links TRBV30 with TRBJ1-3; D is possibly TRBD1 (6 bases). Germline values: CDR1 GTSNPN, CDR2 SVGIG (reference sequence). The CDR3 totals 14 residues. This chain's CDR3 is CAWEGGGSGNTIYF. The covered CDR3 bases are TGTGCCTGGGAGGGCGGGGGCTCTGGAAACACA.

In the case of this clone: The missing CDR3 end, 3 residues past where the read stops, is filled in from the germline J gene. The V and J genes are TRBV20-1 and TRBJ2-7; the match to TRBD1 covers 8 bases. The J segment lost 1 base and the V segment lost 2 bases, leaving 7 bases of the junction unmatched. The CDR3 sequence is 15 residues long. Germline CDR1 reads DFQATT; CDR2 reads SNEGSKA (reference sequence). CDR3: CSARKGQGGSYEQYF. The sequenced part of the CDR3 DNA is TGCAGTGCTAGAAAAGGACAGGGCGGGTCCTACGAG.